These T cell receptor beta chains were read from a single sample in a study of human T cells and chemical hapten exposure. TCRdb redid the calling of the RACE reads with MiXCR, one entry per CDR3 protein. Of 250,000 or so distinct CDR3 sequences listed, over 7.5% are singletons. The source material was whole blood, sampled in connection with sensitization to the hapten diphenylcyclopropenone (DPC). The receptors shown here come from a man aged 18 to 30 with alopecia areata. Some clones in this sample may be carry-over from other donors' samples. Both conserved end residues are part of each CDR3. D genes are given only for firm matches. Expanded clones are given a class, and other clones once, few, many or no size at all.

abundance	d_gene	v_gene	j_gene	CDR3aa	CDR3nt
-	-	TRBV12-3/TRBV12-4	TRBJ2-1	CASSMQSSYNEQFF	TGTGCCAGCAGTATGCAGAGCTCCTACAATGAGCAGTTCTTC
-	TRBD1	TRBV14	TRBJ1-4	CASSQRTGAEKLFF	TGTGCCAGCAGCCAAAGGACAGGGGCTGAAAAACTGTTTTTT
-	-	TRBV9	TRBJ1-2	CASSVGDRMARGYTF	TGTGCCAGCAGCGTAGGTGATAGGATGGCGCGGGGCTACACCTTC
many	-	TRBV6-1	TRBJ1-1	CASSEYEAFF	TGTGCCAGCAGTGAGTATGAAGCTTTCTTT
few	-	TRBV6-6	TRBJ2-5	CASSYSGVQETQYF	TGTGCCAGCAGTTACTCGGGAGTCCAAGAGACCCAGTACTTC
-	-	TRBV27	TRBJ2-3	CASMNRSLVDTQYF	TGTGCCAGCATGAACAGAAGTCTAGTCGATACGCAGTATTTT
few	-	TRBV7-2	TRBJ2-1	CASSFQGLEQFF	TGTGCCAGCAGCTTTCAGGGTCTTGAGCAGTTCTTC
-	-	TRBV6-2/TRBV6-3	TRBJ2-7	CASSHGVSYEQYF	TGTGCCAGCAGTCACGGGGTCTCCTACGAGCAGTACTTC
many	-	TRBV6-2/TRBV6-3	TRBJ1-1	CASSQDRYTEAFF	TGTGCCAGCAGTCAAGACAGGTACACTGAAGCTTTCTTT
many	-	TRBV4-3	TRBJ2-3	CASSQDRRDTQYF	TGTGCCAGCAGCCAAGATCGGCGGGATACGCAGTATTTT
few	TRBD2	TRBV29-1	TRBJ2-3	CSVDGTSGVTQYF	TGCAGCGTCGATGGGACTAGCGGGGTTACGCAGTATTTT
-	-	TRBV3-1	TRBJ2-5	CASSLKRETQYF	TGTGCCAGCAGCCTAAAGAGGGAGACCCAGTACTTC
-	-	TRBV25-1	TRBJ2-1	CASSVGSPKGNEQFF	TGTGCCAGCAGTGTGGGCTCGCCGAAGGGGAATGAGCAGTTCTTC
few	-	TRBV3-1	TRBJ2-3	CASSQGGTSTDTQYF	TGTGCCAGCAGCCAAGGCGGGACTAGCACAGATACGCAGTATTTT
few	-	TRBV3-1	TRBJ1-5	CASSHGHGQPQHF	TGTGCCAGCAGCCACGGACACGGGCAGCCCCAGCATTTT
few	-	TRBV4-1	TRBJ2-1	CASSQTRNEQFF	TGCGCCAGCAGCCAAACCCGGAATGAGCAGTTCTTC
few	-	TRBV6-1	TRBJ1-2	CASSEFYGYTF	TGTGCCAGCAGTGAATTCTACGGCTACACCTTC
many	TRBD2	TRBV29-1	TRBJ2-1	CSVVSGGSYNEQFF	TGCAGCGTTGTTAGCGGGGGCTCCTACAATGAGCAGTTCTTC
many	TRBD2	TRBV9	TRBJ2-2	CASSPTGVSGVAGELFF	TGTGCCAGCAGCCCTACAGGAGTTAGCGGGGTGGCCGGGGAGCTGTTTTTT
-	TRBD2	TRBV29-1	TRBJ2-5	CSVGLAGLQETQYF	TGCAGCGTGGGACTAGCGGGCCTCCAAGAGACCCAGTACTTC
-	-	TRBV6-2/TRBV6-3	TRBJ1-1	CASSYVQDPWGEAFF	TGTGCCAGCAGTTACGTCCAGGACCCTTGGGGTGAAGCTTTCTTT
few	-	TRBV6-4	TRBJ1-4	CASAPNPGSSNEKLFF	TGTGCCAGCGCTCCGAACCCGGGCAGCTCTAATGAAAAACTGTTTTTT
many	-	TRBV10-3	TRBJ2-2	CAISERGESGELFF	TGTGCCATCAGTGAGCGGGGAGAGTCCGGGGAGCTGTTTTTT
few	-	TRBV29-1	TRBJ1-1	CSVGLILNTEAFF	TGCAGCGTCGGACTAATTTTGAACACTGAAGCTTTCTTT
-	-	TRBV2	TRBJ2-5	CASRPVEVGRETQYF	TGTGCCAGCAGACCGGTAGAAGTCGGTAGGGAGACCCAGTACTTC
many	-	TRBV29-1	TRBJ2-7	CSVVRETSSYEQYF	TGCAGCGTTGTAAGGGAGACCAGCTCCTACGAGCAGTACTTC
few	-	TRBV28	TRBJ2-3	CASSPSEWDTQYF	TGTGCCAGCAGTCCGTCCGAGTGGGATACGCAGTATTTT
many	-	TRBV4-3	TRBJ1-2	CASSQESAYGYTF	TGCGCCAGCAGCCAGGAGTCTGCCTATGGCTACACCTTC